The 32 T cell receptor beta chains in this list originate from one sample, sequenced in a study of cytomegalovirus exposure and HLA in healthy donors. Amplification used 60 Vbeta primers and 13 Jbeta primers. Clones were read by immunoSEQ multiplex PCR, and TCRdb kept only the in-frame ones, dropping some. Seen here are some 250,000 clones, around 80% observed once, and the top ten hold 5% to 6.5%. The sequencing sample was made of PBMCs. Source of these receptors: a woman between 40 and 55 years old in good health and CMV-seropositive.

The CDR3 coding sequence is TGCGCCAGCAGCCAGGGGACTAGCGGGGCCTACAATGAGCAGTTCTTC. Translated, it gives CASSQGTSGAYNEQFF. The rearrangement links TRBV4-3 to TRBJ2-1; 13 bases fit TRBD2. The germline V gene has CDR1 LGHNA and CDR2 YSLEER. The CDR3 runs to 16 residues. Trimming took 3 bases from V and 2 from J; bases not matched to a gene: 1.

The chain carries TRBV7-8 and TRBJ1-2; TRBD1 matches 7 bases. Germline V gene lookup returns CDR1 SGHVS and CDR2 FQNEAQ. Trimming removed 5 bases from V and 8 bases from J; junction bases left unmatched: 20. The CDR3 loop spans 17 amino acids. CDR3 coding DNA: TGTGCCAGCAGCGCAAAAAAAGGGGGCGGGGCGGGCGTAGGCTACACCTTC. Translating it yields CASSAKKGGGAGVGYTF.

The genes are TRBV5-4 and TRBJ2-7, with 9 nucleotides matching TRBD1. The germline gives CDR1 SGHNT, CDR2 YYREEE (reference sequence). After removal of 4 bases from V and 2 bases from J, the junction contained 7 bases not matched to a gene. This CDR3 comprises 15 residues. The CDR3, as DNA: TGTGCCAGCAGCATCGGGACAGGGAGGGCCTACGAGCAGTACTTC. Translated: CASSIGTGRAYEQYF.

The J gene is TRBJ2-7, the V gene TRBV19; possible D gene TRBD1, 5 bases. The CDR3 covers 12 residues. Per germline, CDR1 LNHDA and CDR2 SQIVND (reference sequence). V lost 2 bases and J lost 3, with 5 bases in between. CDR3 coding DNA: TGTGCCAGTAGTATACAGGGCTACGAGCAGTACTTC. Residues: CASSIQGYEQYF.

J is TRBJ1-1 and V is TRBV19, with a weak D call TRBD1 (5 bases). CDR3 length: 13 residues. Trimming cost V 1 base and J 10 bases, with 13 bases left between them. Germline loops: CDR1 LNHDA, CDR2 SQIVND (reference sequence). CDR3 sequence: CASSIGSLGGAFF. CDR3 DNA sequence: TGTGCCAGTAGTATAGGTAGCCTGGGGGGAGCTTTCTTT.

The chain couples TRBV29-1 to TRBJ2-6; D may be TRBD1 (5 bases). The germline V gene has CDR1 SQVTM and CDR2 ANQGSEA. The germline V and J ends were trimmed by 6 bases and 3 bases, with 15 bases remaining between them. The CDR3 spans 15 residues. CDR3 coding DNA: TGCAGCGTCGAAACTTCAGGGTTTGGGGCCAACGTCCTGACTTTC. Its protein is CSVETSGFGANVLTF.

The genes are TRBV7-9 and TRBJ1-1; 9 bases map to TRBD1. Germline V gene lookup returns CDR1 SEHNR and CDR2 FQNEAQ (reference sequence). The CDR3 is made up of 15 amino acids. The V and J ends lost 4 bases and 3 bases, in that order; junction bases with no gene match: 6. The CDR3 nucleotides read TGTGCCAGCAGCTCCCAGGACAGGGGATACACTGAAGCTTTCTTT. Translation: CASSSQDRGYTEAFF.

V gene TRBV6-1 combines with J gene TRBJ2-2; D remains ambiguous. CDR1 and CDR2 from the germline V gene are MNHNS and SASEGT. Trimming shortened V by 10 bases and J by 4 bases, and 10 bases separated the two germline ends. This CDR3 is 12 amino acids long. The CDR3 protein is CAIEAFTGELFF. The CDR3 coding sequence is TGTGCCATCGAGGCTTTCACCGGGGAGCTGTTTTTT.

In DNA, the CDR3 is TGCGCCAGCTCCCTGGGGCTAGCGACCTACGAGCAGTACTTC. Protein sequence: CASSLGLATYEQYF. The rearrangement uses TRBV5-1 and TRBJ2-7; possible D gene TRBD2, 6 bases. This CDR3 has 14 amino acids. Per germline, CDR1 SGHRS and CDR2 YFSETQ. The V end lost 7 bases, the J end lost 2 bases, and 16 bases lay between the germline ends. Using reference TRBV5-1 and TRBJ2-7 for the parts outside the CDR3, the full variable domain is KAGVTQTPRYLIKTRGQQVTLSCSPISGHRSVSWYQQTPGQGLQFLFEYFSETQRNKGNFPGRFSGRQFSNSRSEMNVSTLELGDSALYLCASSLGLATYEQYFGPGTRLTVT.

The chain employs TRBV27 and TRBJ2-7; 7 positions agree with TRBD1. Trimming removed 6 bases from V and 3 bases from J; junction bases left unmatched: 5. The CDR3 runs 13 residues. From germline, CDR1 is MNHEY and CDR2 SMNVEV (reference sequence). CDR3 sequence: CASSPGTVYEQYF. For the CDR3, the DNA is TGTGCCAGCAGCCCAGGGACAGTCTACGAGCAGTACTTC.

The chain couples TRBV5-4 to TRBJ1-6; tentative D call: TRBD1 (6 bases). The length of the CDR3 is 16 residues. Trimming removed 4 bases from V and 5 bases from J, with 16 bases in between. Per the germline V gene, CDR1 is SGHNT and CDR2 is YYREEE (reference sequence). CDR3 in amino acids: CASSPQGGHNNSPLHF. Written as DNA, the CDR3 is TGTGCCAGCAGCCCCCAAGGGGGACACAATAATTCACCCCTCCACTTT. Full variable domain (missing parts from reference TRBV5-4 and TRBJ1-6): ETGVTQSPTHLIKTRGQQVTLRCSSQSGHNTVSWYQQALGQGPQFIFQYYREEENGRGNFPPRFSGLQFPNYSSELNVNALELDDSALYLCASSPQGGHNNSPLHFGNGTRLTVT.

This chain connects TRBV6-5 to TRBJ1-2, with 8 bases lining up with TRBD1. Germline CDR1 MNHEY, CDR2 SVGAGI. The CDR3 is 14 amino acids. Trimming removed 5 bases from V and 3 bases from J; junction bases left unmatched: 5. The DNA of the CDR3 is TGTGCCAGCAGTCCGAGGGACAGGTACTATGGCTACACCTTC. This encodes CASSPRDRYYGYTF.

The genes are TRBV6-4 and TRBJ2-7; D is perhaps TRBD2 (6 bases). Deletions cut 3 bases from V and 2 bases from J, with 11 bases between. The germline CDR1 and CDR2 sequences are MRHNA and SNTAGT. The CDR3 sequence is 14 residues long. As DNA, the CDR3 is TGTGCCAGCAGTGAAGAGGGAGGACCCTACGAGCAGTACTTC. This encodes CASSEEGGPYEQYF.

V is TRBV29-1 and J is TRBJ1-4, with 7 bases identical to TRBD1. V shed 5 bases and J 11 bases; nucleotides not matched to a gene: 17. Per germline, CDR1 SQVTM and CDR2 ANQGSEA. This CDR3 has 15 residues. The CDR3 region is CSVSGGTDRQGKLFF. The DNA of the CDR3 is TGCAGCGTTTCGGGCGGGACAGACCGCCAGGGTAAACTGTTTTTT.

Details on this clone: Germline and junction disagree at one end, which may indicate a read error. Other nucleotide sequences in the sample specify the same CDR3. This chain connects TRBV6-5 to TRBJ1-6; TRBD1 matches at 7 bases. This CDR3 is built from 14 residues. In germline, CDR1 is MNHEY, CDR2 SVGAGI. The chain's CDR3 is CASSTTGPNSPLHF. DNA for the CDR3: TGTGCCAGCAGTACGACAGGGCCTAATTCCCCCCTCCACTTT.

This clone was counted a single time. The genes are TRBV7-2 and TRBJ1-6; 7 nucleotides line up with TRBD1. Germline trimming cut 5 bases from V and 8 bases from J; bases unmatched to any gene: 12. The CDR3 has 16 residues. Germline CDR1 and CDR2: SGHTA and FQGNSA. As DNA, the CDR3 is TGTGCCAGCAGCCGATCTGACAGGGACTGGGATTCACCCCTCCACTTT. This sequence encodes CASSRSDRDWDSPLHF.

The genes are TRBV9 and TRBJ2-5; 12 positions match TRBD2. Germline CDR1 SGDLS, CDR2 YYNGEE. Losses at the gene ends were 2 bases for V and 3 bases for J; bases not matched to a gene: 8. The CDR3 totals 17 residues. The CDR3 sequence is CASSVATSGRGEETQYF. The CDR3 DNA is TGTGCCAGCAGCGTCGCGACTAGCGGGAGAGGGGAAGAGACCCAGTACTTC.

This chain links TRBV4-3 with TRBJ2-7, with a weak D call TRBD2 (5 bases). V was trimmed by 0 bases and J by 5 bases, leaving 11 bases between them. In germline, CDR1 is LGHNA, CDR2 YSLEER. The CDR3 is made up of 14 amino acids. This CDR3 is CASSQEGRVNEQYF. CDR3 DNA: TGCGCCAGCAGCCAAGAAGGGCGGGTGAACGAGCAGTACTTC.

The chain carries TRBV19 and TRBJ2-7; 9 bases match TRBD1. Trimming took 6 bases from V and 2 from J; bases not matched to a gene: 2. The CDR3 is 13 residues long. Germline CDR1 is LNHDA and CDR2 is SQIVND (reference sequence). CDR3 nucleotides: TGTGCCAGTAGAGGGACAGGGCCCTACGAGCAGTACTTC. This codes for CASRGTGPYEQYF.

The genes are TRBV11-2 and TRBJ1-1; TRBD1 matches at 8 bases. The V and J ends lost 4 bases and 10 bases, in that order; junction bases with no gene match: 11. Germline-derived CDR1 and CDR2 are SGHAT and FQNNGV. CDR3 length: 14 amino acids. CDR3 amino acids: CASSSGQAYFGAFF. The CDR3 DNA sequence: TGTGCCAGCAGCTCGGGACAGGCCTACTTCGGAGCTTTCTTT.

V gene TRBV25-1 combines with J gene TRBJ1-1, with D unclear. Between the trimmed V and J ends, which lost 7 bases and 1 base, there was a span of 10 bases. Looked up from germline, CDR1 is MGHDK and CDR2 is SYGVNS. CDR3 length: 13 amino acids. In DNA, the CDR3 is TGTGCCAGCACCCCCGACAAGAACACTGAAGCTTTCTTT. As protein: CASTPDKNTEAFF.

The V call is TRBV19, the J call TRBJ1-4; tentatively, D is TRBD1 (5 bases). CDR1 and CDR2 from the germline V gene are LNHDA and SQIVND (reference sequence). The CDR3 sequence is 15 residues long. V was clipped by 5 bases and J by 8 bases, with 18 bases between them. The CDR3 region is CASSLRGTTYEKLFF. CDR3 in DNA: TGTGCCAGTAGTCTAAGGGGCACCACGTACGAAAAACTGTTTTTT.

This CDR3 is CASSRKTSGGGETQYF. The CDR3 DNA reads as TGTGCCAGCAGCCGGAAAACTAGCGGGGGCGGGGAGACCCAGTACTTC. The chain links TRBV5-6 to TRBJ2-5; TRBD2 agrees at 11 bases. V shed 4 bases and J 5 bases; nucleotides not matched to a gene: 10. This CDR3 is 16 amino acids long. CDR1 SGHDT and CDR2 YYEEEE come from the germline V gene. Using reference TRBV5-6 and TRBJ2-5 for the parts outside the CDR3, the full variable domain is DAGVTQSPTHLIKTRGQQVTLRCSPKSGHDTVSWYQQALGQGPQFIFQYYEEEERQRGNFPDRFSGHQFPNYSSELNVNALLLGDSALYLCASSRKTSGGGETQYFGPGTRLLVL.

Comment on this clone: This sample includes further DNA sequences coding for the same CDR3. The V call is TRBV7-9, the J call TRBJ1-1; D uncertain. The V gene lost 6 bases and the J gene lost 1 base, with 3 bases spanning the gap. The CDR3 sequence is 11 residues long. Germline V gives CDR1 SEHNR, CDR2 FQNEAQ (reference sequence). CDR3 loop: CASSQNTEAFF. The CDR3 nucleotides read TGTGCCAGCAGTCAGAACACTGAAGCTTTCTTT.

The rearrangement links TRBV7-2 to TRBJ1-2, with unresolved D. Trimming removed 5 bases from V and 4 bases from J, with 20 bases in between. The CDR3 contains 16 residues. Germline-derived CDR1 and CDR2 are SGHTA and FQGNSA. The CDR3 nucleotides read TGTGCCAGCAGCCCCCTCTCCGTTGGAAGCGGCTATGGCTACACCTTC. Amino acid sequence: CASSPLSVGSGYGYTF.

CDR3 coding DNA: TGTGCCAGCAGTTTATCATTGAGGGTTCAAGAGACCCAGTACTTC. This sequence encodes CASSLSLRVQETQYF. This chain links TRBV27 with TRBJ2-5; D possibly corresponds to TRBD2 (5 bases). Germline CDR1 MNHEY, CDR2 SMNVEV (reference sequence). The V and J ends lost 0 bases and 2 bases respectively, with 10 bases between them. The CDR3 is made up of 15 amino acids.

This chain connects TRBV4-3 to TRBJ2-6; 10 bases fit TRBD1. Germline CDR1 is LGHNA and CDR2 is YSLEER. CDR3 size: 17 residues. With V trimmed by 0 bases and J by 4 bases, 3 bases remained unmatched. The DNA of the CDR3 is TGCGCCAGCAGCCAAGAAGGGACAGGGGCCGGGGCCAACGTCCTGACTTTC. Amino acid sequence: CASSQEGTGAGANVLTF.

The chain has TRBV19 and TRBJ2-1, with TRBD2 identical over 13 bases. V was pared by 5 bases and J by 5 bases, with 6 bases of the junction left unmatched. This CDR3 region has 16 residues. CDR1 LNHDA and CDR2 SQIVND come from the germline V gene (reference sequence). CDR3 loop: CASSLSGTSGNNEQFF. CDR3 nucleotide sequence: TGTGCCAGTAGTCTCTCCGGGACTAGCGGGAACAATGAGCAGTTCTTC.

The CDR3 bases are TGTGCCAGCAGCTTAACGATTTATAGTCGGGATTCCAATGAAAAACTGTTTTTT. This sequence encodes CASSLTIYSRDSNEKLFF. This rearrangement joins TRBV7-2 to TRBJ1-4; D gene unclear. Between the trimmed V and J ends, which lost 2 bases and 5 bases, there was a span of 21 bases. The CDR3 contains 18 residues. Germline V gene data show CDR1 as SGHTA and CDR2 as FQGNSA.

This rearrangement joins TRBV6-5 to TRBJ2-7; 10 nucleotides line up with TRBD2. Germline CDR1 and CDR2: MNHEY and SVGAGI. The length of the CDR3 is 15 residues. Trimming took 4 bases from V and 5 from J; bases not matched to a gene: 8. As DNA, the CDR3 is TGTGCCAGCAGTTCGACAGCGGGAGGGAGCCACGAGCAGTACTTC. As protein: CASSSTAGGSHEQYF.

This rearrangement joins TRBV2 to TRBJ2-7; tentative D call: TRBD1 (6 bases). Germline assignment: CDR1 SNHLY and CDR2 FYNNEI. The length of the CDR3 is 13 residues. V lost 5 bases, J lost 1 base, and 9 bases lay in between. CDR3 amino acids: CASSTGISYEQYF. CDR3 DNA: TGTGCCAGCAGTACAGGGATTTCCTACGAGCAGTACTTC.

To note about this clone: At the DNA level, this CDR3 is encoded by other sequences in the same sample as well. V and J are TRBV6-1 and TRBJ2-2; 8 bases agree with TRBD1. With V trimmed by 4 bases and J by 7 bases, 5 bases remained unmatched. From germline, CDR1 is MNHNS and CDR2 SASEGT. The CDR3 length is 14 residues. This CDR3 reads CASSVTGGGGELFF. The CDR3 region has the DNA TGTGCCAGCAGTGTAACAGGGGGTGGCGGGGAGCTGTTTTTT.